Following are 15 T cell receptor beta chains from one sample sequenced in a study of blood T cell repertoires in COVID-19 (dated by TCRdb to about 2020). The library relied on the immunoSEQ multiplex PCR assay. Drawn from immuneACCESS, this table holds only the in-frame rearrangements with V and J called that TCRdb kept. Clones are partly lost; checked studies trace under half to an unresolved V gene and leave the rest unexplained. The sample table contains 90,000 to 150,000 clones; only one count was recorded for roughly 80% of them. The top ten clonotypes cover around 5.9% of the sample. The sequenced sample was peripheral blood. The receptors originated from a man aged 70-80 years with acute or convalescent COVID-19.

V is TRBV3-1 (or the pseudogene TRBV3-2) and J is TRBJ2-2; 7 bases line up with TRBD2. This CDR3 is built from 16 residues. Germline assignment: CDR1 LGHDT and CDR2 YNNKEL (reference sequence). The V and J ends lost 2 bases and 1 base, in that order; junction bases with no gene match: 4. For the CDR3, the DNA is TGTGCCAGCAGCCAATTCCTAGCGGAGAACACCGGGGAGCTGTTTTTT. This sequence encodes CASSQFLAENTGELFF.

A single count supports this clone. V and J are TRBV7-8 and TRBJ1-5; no clear D. Germline V gene lookup returns CDR1 SGHVS and CDR2 FQNEAQ. The CDR3 totals 15 residues. The ends were cut back, 6 bases at V and 3 bases at J, with 15 bases in the middle. The CDR3 coding sequence is TGTGCCAGCAGTCCTCAGGTACTGATCAATCAGCCCCAGCATTTT. It encodes CASSPQVLINQPQHF. The variable domain in full, with the rest retrieved from reference TRBV7-8 and TRBJ1-5, is GAGVSQSPRYKVAKRGQDVALRCDPISGHVSLFWYQQALGQGPEFLTYFQNEAQLDKSGLPSDRFFAERPEGSVSTLKIQRTQQEDSAVYLCASSPQVLINQPQHFGDGTRLSIL.

The chain links TRBV19 to TRBJ2-5, with 11 bases that match TRBD2. The trim removed 4 bases at V and 5 bases at J, leaving 6 bases unmatched. In germline, CDR1 is LNHDA, CDR2 SQIVND (reference sequence). The CDR3 covers 15 residues. The CDR3 region has the DNA TGTGCCAGTAGTAGATTGACTAGCGGGGACGAGACCCAGTACTTC. Protein: CASSRLTSGDETQYF.

The count of this clone is one. The chain has TRBV18 and TRBJ2-2, with a possible D match to TRBD1 (6 bases). The V gene's germline CDR1 is KGHSH and CDR2 LQKENI. V was cut by 2 bases and J by 6 bases, with 13 bases left in between. CDR3 length: 15 residues. The CDR3 DNA follows: TGTGCCAGCTCACCAGCAGGGGTCCCAGCCGGGGAGCTGTTTTTT. Residues: CASSPAGVPAGELFF.

This chain connects TRBV10-1 to TRBJ2-1, with 12 bases fitting TRBD2. With 10 bases clipped from V and 9 bases from J, the junction kept 16 bases outside the gene matches. Germline lookup yields CDR1 WNHNN and CDR2 SYGVQD (reference sequence). The CDR3 has 16 residues. The CDR3 region is CATLIRLAGAPGEQFF. DNA for the CDR3: TGCGCCACCCTAATCAGACTAGCGGGGGCGCCAGGTGAGCAGTTCTTC.

This rearrangement joins TRBV15 to TRBJ2-1, with 8 bases identical to TRBD2. Germline CDR1 and CDR2: LNHNV and YYDKDF (reference sequence). This CDR3 region has 13 residues. After removal of 7 bases from V and 5 bases from J, the junction contained 4 bases not matched to a gene. The CDR3 coding sequence is TGTGCCACCAAAGCGGGAGTGGACAATGAGCAGTTCTTC. This encodes CATKAGVDNEQFF.

This sequence joins TRBV5-1 and TRBJ2-3, with 14 positions matching TRBD2. V was pared by 0 bases and J by 2 bases, with 8 bases of the junction left unmatched. Per the germline V gene, CDR1 is SGHRS and CDR2 is YFSETQ. The CDR3 length is 19 residues. The CDR3, as DNA: TGCGCCAGCAGCTTGGGACTAGCGGGAGGGGGAACCCACACAGATACGCAGTATTTT. It is translated as CASSLGLAGGGTHTDTQYF. The full variable domain, with the rest looked up from reference TRBV5-1 and TRBJ2-3, is KAGVTQTPRYLIKTRGQQVTLSCSPISGHRSVSWYQQTPGQGLQFLFEYFSETQRNKGNFPGRFSGRQFSNSRSEMNVSTLELGDSALYLCASSLGLAGGGTHTDTQYFGPGTRLTVL.

This chain joins TRBV14 and TRBJ2-5; the match to TRBD1 covers 7 bases. After removal of 4 bases from V and 5 bases from J, the junction contained 1 base not matched to a gene. The CDR3 spans 12 residues. Germline CDR1 SGHDN, CDR2 FVKESK. CDR3 sequence reads: CASSRDSETQYF. CDR3 DNA sequence: TGTGCCAGCAGCCGGGACAGCGAGACCCAGTACTTC.

The V call is TRBV6-5, the J call TRBJ2-7; D not resolved. Trimming shortened V by 2 bases and J by 5 bases, and 10 bases separated the two germline ends. The CDR3 totals 13 residues. Germline CDR1 MNHEY, CDR2 SVGAGI. The CDR3 DNA reads TGTGCCAGCAGTTACCCGGGTTTGGACGAGCAGTACTTC. As protein: CASSYPGLDEQYF.

V is TRBV2 and J is TRBJ2-2; 9 bases fit TRBD1. V lost 6 bases to trimming and J lost 3 bases; unmatched junction nucleotides: 5. Germline lookup yields CDR1 SNHLY and CDR2 FYNNEI. The CDR3 consists of 15 residues. CDR3 residues: CASSQGQGYTGELFF. CDR3 DNA: TGTGCCAGCAGCCAGGGACAGGGTTACACCGGGGAGCTGTTTTTT. Filled out from reference TRBV2 and TRBJ2-2, the complete variable domain reads EPEVTQTPSHQVTQMGQEVILRCVPISNHLYFYWYRQILGQKVEFLVSFYNNEISEKSEIFDDQFSVERPDGSNFTLKIRSTKLEDSAMYFCASSQGQGYTGELFFGEGSRLTVL.

This clone was observed a handful of times. The chain employs TRBV6-5 and TRBJ2-5, with a possible D match to TRBD2 (7 bases). With 6 bases removed from V and 5 bases from J, the gap between germline ends came to 13 bases. The germline V gene encodes CDR1 MNHEY and CDR2 SVGAGI. CDR3 length equals 13 residues. CDR3 residues: CASSWGGLETQYF. The CDR3 bases are TGTGCCAGCAGCTGGGGGGGGCTTGAGACCCAGTACTTC.

This chain links TRBV5-4 with TRBJ2-7, with 12 bases fitting TRBD1. Germline CDR1 and CDR2: SGHNT and YYREEE (reference sequence). J gave up 2 bases and V 1 base, and 1 base lay outside the gene matches. The CDR3 runs 15 residues. The CDR3 protein is CASSLRDRGPYEQYF. CDR3 DNA: TGTGCCAGCAGCTTGCGGGACAGGGGGCCCTACGAGCAGTACTTC.

V gene TRBV2 combines with J gene TRBJ1-5, with a possible D match to TRBD1 (6 bases). Germline V gene lookup returns CDR1 SNHLY and CDR2 FYNNEI. Trimming took 6 bases from V and 6 from J, leaving 15 bases between them. This CDR3 contains 14 residues. CDR3 protein: CASRPQGGTQPQHF. CDR3 bases: TGTGCCAGCAGGCCACAGGGTGGAACTCAGCCCCAGCATTTT.

The gene calls are TRBV11-1 and TRBJ2-1, with TRBD1 matching over 7 bases. Trimming at V came to 1 base and at J to 2 bases, leaving 5 bases not matched to a gene. The CDR3 runs 16 residues. CDR1 and CDR2 (germline): SGHAT, FQDESV (reference sequence). The CDR3 nucleotides are TGTGCCAGCAGCTTAGAAGGGGGCAAACCCTACAATGAGCAGTTCTTC. It yields the protein CASSLEGGKPYNEQFF.

The rearrangement uses TRBV4-2 and TRBJ1-4; weak D call: TRBD1 (5 bases). Germline V gene data show CDR1 as LGHNA and CDR2 as YNFKEQ. CDR3 length: 12 amino acids. The V end was cut by 1 base, the J end by 15 bases, with 12 bases between. CDR3 sequence: CASSQGSGGVFF. The DNA of the CDR3 is TGTGCCAGCAGCCAAGGTTCGGGGGGGGTGTTTTTT.